Each of the 16 T cell receptor beta chains below was sequenced from the same sample in a study of CD8 T cells in ankylosing spondylitis. TCRdb recomputed calls from the 5' RACE reads with MiXCR, one row per CDR3 protein. Of about 250,000 distinct CDR3 sequences in the sample, roughly 32% were seen once. The source material was blood, either unsorted or a sorted T cell fraction (not recorded which). The receptors shown here come from a male donor with ankylosing spondylitis or in good health (not recorded which).

This rearrangement joins TRBV7-2 to TRBJ2-5; D is uncertain. Germline CDR1 and CDR2: SGHTA and FQGNSA. The CDR3 has 12 amino acids. Deletions cut 6 bases from V and 1 base from J, with 6 bases between. CDR3 in amino acids: CASSAVQETQYF. The DNA of the CDR3 is TGTGCCAGCAGTGCGGTCCAAGAGACCCAGTACTTC.

This clonotype showed up just a few times. This chain connects TRBV20-1 to TRBJ2-7; 7 nucleotides align to TRBD1. Germline V CDR1 and CDR2: DFQATT, SNEGSKA (reference sequence). After removal of 5 bases from V and 3 bases from J, the junction contained 13 bases not matched to a gene. This CDR3 is 15 amino acids long. CDR3 DNA: TGCAGTGCTCTGTCGGCTGGGACAGAAAGCTACGAGCAGTACTTC. It yields the protein CSALSAGTESYEQYF.

This clonotype was seen a few times. The V call is TRBV4-1, the J call TRBJ2-5; no definite D call. Per the germline V gene, CDR1 is MGHRA and CDR2 is YSYEKL. V was shortened by 4 bases and J by 5 bases, with 23 bases between the two germline ends. This CDR3 contains 17 residues. CDR3 sequence (DNA): TGCGCCAGCAGCCCCTCATTGGCAGTGCCCACACGGGAGACCCAGTACTTC. Translation gives CASSPSLAVPTRETQYF.

This clonotype was seen at least ten times. J is TRBJ2-7 and V is TRBV12-3 or TRBV12-4; D call uncertain. The V gene lost 1 base and the J gene lost 7 bases, with 5 bases spanning the gap. The CDR3 is 11 amino acids. The DNA for the CDR3 is TGTGCCAGCAGTTTAGGCCTTGAGCAGTACTTC. This encodes CASSLGLEQYF.

This sequence joins TRBV12-3 or TRBV12-4 and TRBJ2-5, with 10 positions matching TRBD2. The CDR3 runs 16 residues. The junction had 6 bases not matched to a gene; V was cut back by 2 bases and J by 3 bases. DNA of the CDR3: TGTGCCAGCAGTTTATTAGCGGGGGGCAAAAAAGAGACCCAGTACTTC. It codes for CASSLLAGGKKETQYF.

CDR3 coding DNA: TGCAGCGTTGGCCAGTTGGATGGCTACACCTTC. Translated: CSVGQLDGYTF. The gene calls are TRBV29-1 and TRBJ1-2, with D uncertain. With 4 bases removed from V and 6 bases from J, the gap between germline ends came to 9 bases. Looked up from germline, CDR1 is SQVTM and CDR2 is ANQGSEA. This CDR3 has 11 amino acids.

This clonotype was observed a handful of times. The rearrangement links TRBV20-1 to TRBJ2-3, with D tentatively TRBD1 (6 bases). CDR1 and CDR2 from the germline V gene are DFQATT and SNEGSKA (reference sequence). The V gene lost 0 bases and the J gene lost 6 bases, with 16 bases spanning the gap. The CDR3 consists of 15 residues. CDR3 residues: CSARDVQGVGDTQYF. The CDR3 region has the DNA TGCAGTGCTAGAGATGTACAGGGCGTAGGGGATACGCAGTATTTT.

This clonotype was detected a few times. The chain joins TRBV5-1 to TRBJ2-1; 10 bases agree with TRBD2. The V gene's germline CDR1 is SGHRS and CDR2 YFSETQ. J was trimmed by 11 bases and V by 4 bases; bases with no gene match: 18. The CDR3 spans 17 residues. The CDR3 spells CASSPTPLAGALNQQFF. The CDR3 region has the DNA TGCGCCAGCAGCCCTACGCCTCTAGCGGGGGCCCTTAATCAGCAGTTCTTC.

This clonotype was seen once. V usage is TRBV9 and J usage is TRBJ2-5, with 9 nucleotides matching TRBD2. V gave up 0 bases and J gave up 5 bases; unmatched junction bases: 5. Germline V gene data show CDR1 as SGDLS and CDR2 as YYNGEE. The CDR3 spans 15 residues. The CDR3 reads CASSVVSGGGETQYF. CDR3 DNA sequence: TGTGCCAGCAGCGTAGTTAGCGGGGGAGGTGAGACCCAGTACTTC.

This clonotype was seen at least ten times. J is TRBJ2-5 and V is TRBV10-3; D is unclear. CDR1 and CDR2 from the germline V gene are ENHRY and SYGVKD. The length of the CDR3 is 12 residues. The V end was cut by 10 bases, the J end by 5 bases, with 14 bases between. In DNA, the CDR3 is TGTGCCACCAAACAAACCGGGGAGACCCAGTACTTC. This codes for CATKQTGETQYF.

A few counts support this clonotype. V gene TRBV11-2 combines with J gene TRBJ2-7; 9 nucleotides match TRBD2. CDR3 length equals 16 residues. CDR1 is SGHAT and CDR2 is FQNNGV in the germline V gene. V lost 6 bases to trimming and J lost 1 base; unmatched junction nucleotides: 10. The CDR3 region is CASRSVRGGRSYEQYF. The CDR3 DNA reads as TGTGCCAGCAGGAGTGTGCGGGGGGGCCGGTCCTACGAGCAGTACTTC.

CDR3 coding DNA: TGTGCCAGCAGCTTAGGCTCGACAGGGCGAGAGACCCAGTACTTC. This translates into CASSLGSTGRETQYF. This chain joins TRBV5-5 and TRBJ2-5, with 7 bases identical to TRBD1. Germline CDR1 reads SGHKS; CDR2 reads YYEKEE (reference sequence). The CDR3 is made up of 15 amino acids. With 2 bases clipped from V and 4 bases from J, the junction kept 8 bases outside the gene matches.

This clonotype occurred a few times. The chain joins TRBV20-1 to TRBJ2-4, with D tentatively TRBD1 (6 bases). The CDR3 totals 14 residues. In germline, CDR1 is DFQATT, CDR2 SNEGSKA (reference sequence). Trimming cost V 1 base and J 3 bases, with 10 bases left between them. DNA for the CDR3: TGCAGTGCTAGAGGGGGGCTGGGCAAAAACATTCAGTACTTC. As protein: CSARGGLGKNIQYF.

The V call is TRBV5-1, the J call TRBJ2-3; perhaps TRBD2 as D (5 bases). This CDR3 comprises 13 residues. Germline CDR1 SGHRS, CDR2 YFSETQ. V shed 4 bases and J shed 5 bases, with 11 bases lying between them. The CDR3 region has the DNA TGCGCCAGCAGCGGCGGACTGATAGATACGCAGTATTTT. It encodes CASSGGLIDTQYF.

This clonotype was seen at least ten times. This chain connects TRBV15 to TRBJ1-3; the match to TRBD1 covers 8 bases. The CDR3 loop spans 16 amino acids. The J segment lost 4 bases and the V segment lost 0 bases, leaving 5 bases of the junction unmatched. Germline lookup yields CDR1 LNHNV and CDR2 YYDKDF (reference sequence). The DNA of the CDR3 is TGTGCCACCAGCAGAGATGGGCAGGGGGCGGGAAACACCATATATTTT. As protein: CATSRDGQGAGNTIYF. The full variable domain, in which reference TRBV15 and TRBJ1-3 provide the parts outside the CDR3, is DAMVIQNPRYQVTQFGKPVTLSCSQTLNHNVMYWYQQKSSQAPKLLFHYYDKDFNNEADTPDNFQSRRPNTSFCFLDIRSPGLGDTAMYLCATSRDGQGAGNTIYFGEGSWLTVV.

The chain employs TRBV6-4 and TRBJ2-3; D is ambiguous. V shed 0 bases and J shed 0 bases, with 4 bases lying between them. Per germline, CDR1 MRHNA and CDR2 SNTAGT. This CDR3 comprises 14 residues. The DNA for the CDR3 is TGTGCCAGCAGTGACTCGGCTAGCACAGATACGCAGTATTTT. Its protein product is CASSDSASTDTQYF.